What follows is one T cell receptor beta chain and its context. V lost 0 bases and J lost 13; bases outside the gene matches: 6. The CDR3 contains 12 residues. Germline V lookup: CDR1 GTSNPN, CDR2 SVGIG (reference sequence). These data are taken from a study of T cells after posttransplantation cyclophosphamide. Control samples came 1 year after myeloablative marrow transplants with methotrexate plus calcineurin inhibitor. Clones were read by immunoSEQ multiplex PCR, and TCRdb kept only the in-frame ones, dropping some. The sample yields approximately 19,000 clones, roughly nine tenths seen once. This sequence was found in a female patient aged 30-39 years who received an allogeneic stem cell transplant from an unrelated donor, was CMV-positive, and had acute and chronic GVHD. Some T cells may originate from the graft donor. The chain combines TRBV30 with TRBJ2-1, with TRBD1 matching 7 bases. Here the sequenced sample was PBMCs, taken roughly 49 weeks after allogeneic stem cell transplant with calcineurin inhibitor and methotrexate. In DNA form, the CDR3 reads TGTGCCTGGAGTGTAGTGGGGGACAGACAGTTCTTC. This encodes CAWSVVGDRQFF.